This T cell receptor (beta chain) was recovered during a study of T-cell reconstitution after alpha-beta-depleted transplantation in children. Study outcomes and limitations: There were some patients whose high TCRbeta diversity at day 60 came from surviving recipient T cells and thymic progenitors. It was newly produced T cells that mostly accounted for T-cell counts and diversity one year after transplant. Roughly two months post-transplant, alpha-beta T cells reportedly originated from several hundred graft clones that had expanded.

Only a few counts were recorded for this clonotype. Its antigen is not known. Preparation of the TCRbeta library involved a method that used unique molecular identifiers. TCRdb re-analysed the PCR reads in MiXCR, keeping a single row per CDR3 protein. The repertoire consists of about 580,000 distinct CDR3 sequences, with under 30% occurring once and the leading ten covering roughly 13%. V lost 4 bases, J lost 2 bases, and 18 bases lay in between. The CDR3 has 17 amino acids. Germline CDR1 and CDR2: LGHNA and YSLEER. This specimen was PBMCs, mostly from graft donor cells, taken 360 days after TCRalphabeta/CD19-depleted stem cell transplant. The gene calls are TRBV4-3 and TRBJ1-3, with D possibly being TRBD1 (5 bases). This TCR derives from a boy in the first two years of life who had a stem cell transplant for acute myeloid leukemia, so the T cells may come from the graft donor. CDR3 sequence reads: CASSPSIGERTGNTIYF. The CDR3 region has the DNA TGCGCCAGCAGCCCCTCCATAGGGGAGAGGACTGGAAACACCATATATTTT.